These T cell receptor beta chains were read from a single sample in a study of cytomegalovirus exposure and HLA in healthy donors. Profiling relied on immunoSEQ multiplex PCR, and the TCRdb table lists in-frame clones only, not all of them. The sample lists around 150,000 clones; roughly 83% were seen once. Material for sequencing was PBMCs. The receptors derive from a woman aged 18-35 years in good health and CMV-seronegative. CDR3s include the opening cysteine and the closing phenylalanine or tryptophan. The D gene is left open where the match is weak. Clone sizes are given selectively: once, few, many, or a class where the clone is expanded.

D	size	length	V	J	CDR3	DNA
-	-	12	TRBV5-1	TRBJ2-1	CASKISSNGQFF	TGCGCCAGCAAGATTAGCTCGAATGGGCAGTTCTTC
TRBD2	-	16	TRBV19	TRBJ2-1	CASSPVGLASYNEQFF	TGTGCCAGTAGCCCGGTGGGACTAGCGTCCTACAATGAGCAGTTCTTC
-	-	13	TRBV9	TRBJ1-1	CASNPVGNTEAFF	TGTGCCAGCAACCCGGTCGGGAACACTGAAGCTTTCTTT
-	-	15	TRBV28	TRBJ1-2	CASSLSRRPTVGYTF	TGTGCCAGCAGTTTATCCCGGAGGCCTACGGTCGGCTACACCTTC
-	-	13	TRBV9	TRBJ1-2	CASSVGGSYGYTF	TGTGCCAGCAGCGTAGGAGGGAGCTATGGCTACACCTTC
-	once	14	TRBV18	TRBJ1-5	CASSPGGGNQPQHF	TGTGCCAGCTCACCGGGTGGAGGCAATCAGCCCCAGCATTTT
-	-	15	TRBV6-5	TRBJ1-2	CASSTHSGVLIGYTF	TGTGCCAGCAGTACCCACTCAGGGGTTTTAATTGGCTACACCTTC
-	-	16	TRBV5-4	TRBJ1-2	CASSWMAGSRPYGYTF	TGTGCCAGCAGCTGGATGGCCGGTAGCCGCCCCTATGGCTACACCTTC
-	-	17	TRBV5-6	TRBJ2-5	CASSLFGRGGGQETQYF	TGTGCCAGCAGCTTGTTTGGCAGGGGTGGTGGCCAAGAGACCCAGTACTTC
-	-	14	TRBV27	TRBJ2-4	CASSLWTGGGIQYF	TGTGCCAGCAGTTTATGGACAGGAGGGGGCATTCAGTACTTC
TRBD1	-	16	TRBV27	TRBJ2-5	CASSFGATGGRETQYF	TGTGCCAGCAGTTTCGGAGCGACAGGGGGCCGAGAGACCCAGTACTTC
TRBD1	-	17	TRBV19	TRBJ2-3	CASSIIGTGRGLNTQYF	TGTGCCAGTAGTATAATAGGTACGGGTAGGGGGCTGAATACGCAGTATTTT
TRBD2	-	17	TRBV15	TRBJ2-2	CATSRGGSGGGTGELFF	TGTGCCACCAGCAGAGGAGGGAGCGGGGGGGGTACCGGGGAGCTGTTTTTT
-	-	15	TRBV18	TRBJ1-5	CASSPTPGSNQPQHF	TGTGCCAGCTCACCAACACCGGGGTCAAATCAGCCCCAGCATTTT
TRBD1	-	15	TRBV5-5	TRBJ1-4	CASSLAGQGSLKLFF	TGTGCCAGCAGCTTGGCCGGACAGGGGAGTCTAAAACTGTTTTTT
TRBD1	once	13	TRBV2	TRBJ2-7	CASRGQGFYEQYF	TGTGCCAGCAGGGGACAGGGATTCTACGAGCAGTACTTC
TRBD2	few	15	TRBV27	TRBJ2-1	CASRFGGGAPNEQFF	TGTGCCAGCAGGTTCGGCGGGGGGGCTCCCAATGAGCAGTTCTTC
-	few	14	TRBV6-5	TRBJ1-5	CASSSFMGGQPQHF	TGTGCCAGCAGTTCGTTTATGGGGGGTCAGCCCCAGCATTTT
-	-	16	TRBV14	TRBJ2-5	CASSPTWGRIGETQYF	TGTGCCAGCAGCCCCACCTGGGGGCGCATTGGAGAGACCCAGTACTTC
-	-	14	TRBV30	TRBJ2-7	CAWSPGGHLYEQYF	TGTGCCTGGAGCCCCGGCGGACACCTATACGAGCAGTACTTC
-	-	15	TRBV11-2	TRBJ1-1	CASSLRTPLGTEAFF	TGTGCCAGCAGCTTACGGACACCCCTTGGCACTGAAGCTTTCTTT
-	-	14	TRBV10-2	TRBJ1-3	CASTNGEAGNTIYF	TGCGCCAGCACAAATGGGGAGGCTGGAAACACCATATATTTT
-	few	17	TRBV2	TRBJ2-2	CASCCRGAGVNTGELFF	TGTGCCAGCTGCTGCCGGGGGGCGGGGGTGAACACCGGGGAGCTGTTTTTT
TRBD1	-	14	TRBV28	TRBJ1-3	CASSLGTGANTIYF	TGTGCCAGCAGTTTAGGAACAGGGGCAAACACCATATATTTT
TRBD2	-	18	TRBV30	TRBJ2-7	CAWSVRPYRGRGAHEQYF	TGTGCCTGGAGTGTACGCCCATATAGAGGGCGGGGGGCCCACGAGCAGTACTTC
-	-	15	TRBV12-2	TRBJ1-1	CASRFCGRMNTEAFF	TGTGCAAGTCGCTTCTGCGGCCGCATGAACACTGAAGCTTTCTTT
TRBD1	few	15	TRBV19	TRBJ1-5	CASSFQTGVRQPQHF	TGTGCCAGTAGTTTCCAGACAGGGGTCCGCCAGCCCCAGCATTTT
TRBD1	-	13	TRBV7-8	TRBJ1-1	CAGTGQTNTEAFF	TGTGCCGGGACGGGACAGACGAACACTGAAGCTTTCTTT
-	-	14	TRBV7-9	TRBJ2-2	CASSSRGGTGELFF	TGTGCCAGCAGCTCAAGAGGGGGCACCGGGGAGCTGTTTTTT
-	-	13	TRBV6-5	TRBJ1-1	CASSLTENTEAFF	TGTGCCAGCAGCTTGACAGAGAACACTGAAGCTTTCTTT
-	-	15	TRBV6-5	TRBJ1-6	CASTPASGVTSPLHF	TGTGCCAGCACCCCCGCGTCAGGGGTCACTTCACCCCTCCACTTT
-	-	15	TRBV7-6	TRBJ2-7	CASSPSELPVHEQYF	TGTGCCAGCAGCCCGTCGGAACTACCAGTCCACGAGCAGTACTTC
TRBD1	-	16	TRBV5-4	TRBJ1-2	CASSHGVSGTAYGYTF	TGTGCCAGCAGCCACGGAGTCTCCGGGACAGCCTATGGCTACACCTTC
-	-	11	TRBV7-9	TRBJ2-7	CSSSPRSEQYF	TGTTCCAGCAGCCCCCGGTCCGAGCAGTACTTC
-	-	16	TRBV27	TRBJ2-1	CASSPDGAVPYNEQFF	TGTGCCAGCAGTCCCGATGGGGCGGTTCCCTACAATGAGCAGTTCTTC
TRBD1	-	14	TRBV28	TRBJ1-6	CASSFRGQRSPLHF	TGTGCCAGCAGTTTTAGGGGGCAGCGTTCACCCCTCCACTTT
TRBD1	few	15	TRBV5-8	TRBJ1-1	CASSPTGQRTREAFF	TGTGCCAGCAGCCCTACGGGACAGAGGACACGGGAAGCTTTCTTT